The rows below give T cell receptor beta chains drawn from one sample of a study of blood T cell repertoires in COVID-19. Sequencing used immunoSEQ multiplex PCR; TCRdb keeps in-frame clones, though not all of them. The sample records some 190,000 clones, about 85% being singletons. The sample comprised peripheral blood. These receptors all stem from a man older than 75 with COVID-19, enrolled during active disease. Each CDR3 is given with its conserved first and last residue. D genes are given only for firm matches. Not all rows give a size; the values are once, few, many and, for expanded clones, a class.

V	D	J	size	CDR3	DNA
TRBV6-5	.	TRBJ1-1	.	CASRRVGGNTEAFF	TGTGCCAGCAGACGCGTAGGCGGGAACACTGAAGCTTTCTTT
TRBV30	.	TRBJ1-5	.	CAWTQDKRNQPQHF	TGTGCCTGGACTCAAGACAAGCGGAATCAGCCCCAGCATTTT
TRBV2	.	TRBJ1-1	.	CASSEALPVLINRNTEAFF	TGTGCCAGCAGTGAAGCGCTTCCGGTGCTTATCAATAGGAACACTGAAGCTTTCTTT
TRBV9	.	TRBJ2-1	.	CASSVGPTSSYNEQFF	TGTGCCAGCAGCGTAGGACCCACTAGCTCCTACAATGAGCAGTTCTTC
TRBV5-4	.	TRBJ2-3	.	CASSLGGTDTQYF	TGTGCCAGCAGCTTGGGAGGTACAGATACGCAGTATTTT
TRBV28	.	TRBJ2-2	.	CASRSTGELFF	TGTGCCAGCAGATCTACCGGGGAGCTGTTTTTT
TRBV19	TRBD1	TRBJ1-1	.	CASSTRTGGVRDTEAFF	TGTGCCAGTAGTACGAGGACAGGGGGCGTACGGGACACTGAAGCTTTCTTT
TRBV7-2	.	TRBJ2-5	.	CASSFLAQETQYF	TGTGCCAGCAGCTTTCTAGCGCAAGAGACCCAGTACTTC
TRBV4-1	TRBD2	TRBJ2-3	.	CASSQERRSTSGNPGSDTQYF	TGCGCCAGCAGCCAAGAAAGGAGGAGCACTAGCGGGAACCCGGGGTCAGATACGCAGTATTTT
TRBV11-3	.	TRBJ2-1	.	CASRLYLNEQFF	TGTGCCAGCCGCTTGTACTTGAATGAGCAGTTCTTC
TRBV10-1	TRBD2	TRBJ2-1	.	CASSDSKTSGGADEQFF	TGCGCCAGCAGTGATTCGAAGACTAGCGGGGGGGCCGATGAGCAGTTCTTC
TRBV28	TRBD1	TRBJ1-2	.	CASSFLTGGILNYGYTF	TGTGCCAGCAGTTTTCTGACAGGGGGTATTCTGAACTATGGCTACACCTTC
TRBV19	TRBD1	TRBJ1-2	.	CASSPVDREGYGYTF	TGTGCCAGTAGCCCTGTGGACAGGGAGGGCTATGGCTACACCTTC
TRBV4-3	.	TRBJ1-3	.	CASSQDPPGGPRGNTIYF	TGCGCCAGCAGCCAAGATCCCCCCGGCGGTCCTAGGGGAAACACCATATATTTT
TRBV19	TRBD1	TRBJ1-3	.	CASTPGQIGNTIYF	TGTGCCAGTACCCCGGGACAGATTGGAAACACCATATATTTT
TRBV5-6	.	TRBJ2-1	once	CASSHLKASGNEQFF	TGTGCCAGCAGCCACCTAAAAGCCTCCGGCAATGAGCAGTTCTTC
TRBV6-2/TRBV6-3	.	TRBJ1-1	few	CASSYTARGTEAFF	TGTGCCAGCAGTTACACAGCAAGGGGCACTGAAGCTTTCTTT
TRBV3-1/TRBV3-2	.	TRBJ1-6	.	CASSQAQAESPLHF	TGTGCCAGCAGCCAAGCACAGGCGGAATCACCCCTCCACTTT
TRBV11-3	TRBD2	TRBJ2-7	.	CASSPGLAGYEQYF	TGTGCCAGCAGCCCAGGACTAGCGGGCTACGAGCAGTACTTC
TRBV7-8	TRBD2	TRBJ2-2	.	CASSFRLADVSNTGELFF	TGTGCCAGCAGCTTCCGACTAGCGGATGTTTCTAACACCGGGGAGCTGTTTTTT
TRBV12-3/TRBV12-4	.	TRBJ1-1	.	CASSLAPYTEAFF	TGTGCCAGCAGTTTAGCCCCTTACACTGAAGCTTTCTTT
TRBV2	TRBD1	TRBJ1-1	.	CASSEIGQGREAFF	TGTGCCAGCAGTGAAATTGGACAGGGCCGGGAAGCTTTCTTT
TRBV4-3	TRBD1	TRBJ2-7	.	CASSQGQGANEQYF	TGCGCCAGCAGCCAAGGACAGGGGGCCAACGAGCAGTACTTC
TRBV5-8	.	TRBJ1-3	.	CASSLNRAGNTIYF	TGTGCCAGCAGCTTGAACAGGGCTGGAAACACCATATATTTT
TRBV3-1/TRBV3-2	TRBD1	TRBJ2-3	.	CASSHWRQGAVDTQYF	TGTGCCAGCAGCCATTGGAGGCAGGGGGCCGTAGATACGCAGTATTTT
TRBV6-2/TRBV6-3	.	TRBJ1-6	.	CASSYSRDSPLHF	TGTGCCAGCAGTTACTCGAGGGATTCACCCCTCCACTTT
TRBV9	TRBD2	TRBJ2-6	.	CASSSLAGGVPGANVLTF	TGTGCCAGCAGCTCACTAGCGGGGGGGGTCCCTGGGGCCAACGTCCTGACTTTC
TRBV11-2	.	TRBJ1-6	.	CASSPDNNSPLHF	TGTGCCAGCAGCCCAGATAATAATTCACCCCTCCACTTT
TRBV7-3	.	TRBJ1-3	.	CASSLNPQGSGNTIYF	TGTGCCAGCAGCTTAAACCCTCAGGGTAGTGGAAACACCATATATTTT
TRBV6-5	.	TRBJ2-7	.	CASGRGAYEQYF	TGTGCCAGCGGCAGGGGCGCCTACGAGCAGTACTTC
TRBV24-1	.	TRBJ2-1	.	CATSDPSRGSYNEQFF	TGTGCCACCAGTGACCCTAGCAGGGGCTCCTACAATGAGCAGTTCTTC
TRBV4-1	.	TRBJ1-2	.	CASSRGHGSDGYTF	TGCGCCAGCAGCCGAGGACACGGGAGCGATGGCTACACCTTC
TRBV11-3	TRBD1	TRBJ2-2	.	CASSSIRDRGSTGELFF	TGTGCCAGCAGCTCGATCCGGGACAGGGGATCGACCGGGGAGCTGTTTTTT
TRBV5-6	.	TRBJ1-2	.	CASSFEANGYTF	TGTGCCAGCAGCTTTGAAGCTAATGGCTACACCTTC
TRBV19	.	TRBJ2-1	.	CASSISRGPYNEQFF	TGTGCCAGTAGTATATCCAGGGGCCCCTACAATGAGCAGTTCTTC
TRBV2	TRBD1	TRBJ1-4	once	CASSKQGGAEKLFF	TGTGCCAGCAGTAAACAGGGGGGGGCTGAAAAACTGTTTTTT
TRBV6-1	TRBD1	TRBJ2-7	.	CASSEGQGRIGEQYF	TGTGCCAGCAGTGAGGGACAGGGAAGAATCGGCGAGCAGTACTTC
TRBV11-2	TRBD1	TRBJ1-1	.	CASSSRGPGIMNTEAFF	TGTGCCAGCAGCAGTAGGGGGCCAGGAATTATGAACACTGAAGCTTTCTTT
TRBV29-1	.	TRBJ2-1	.	CSGAGTSSYNEQFF	TGCAGCGGGGCCGGGACATCCTCCTACAATGAGCAGTTCTTC
TRBV7-9	.	TRBJ1-4	once	CASSRPGGNEKLFF	TGTGCCAGCAGCCGCCCGGGGGGTAATGAAAAACTGTTTTTT
TRBV7-7	TRBD1	TRBJ2-5	.	CASSSQEYNRGWETQYF	TGTGCCAGCAGCTCCCAGGAGTATAACAGGGGTTGGGAGACCCAGTACTTC
TRBV19	.	TRBJ2-3	.	CASSTTGDTQYF	TGTGCCAGTAGTACTACTGGAGATACGCAGTATTTT
TRBV2	TRBD1	TRBJ2-7	few	CASSYQTGYSYEQYF	TGTGCCAGCAGTTACCAGACAGGGTACTCCTACGAGCAGTACTTC
TRBV5-1	.	TRBJ1-4	.	CASSTRGSNEKLFF	TGCGCCAGCAGCACCAGGGGATCTAATGAAAAACTGTTTTTT
TRBV11-3	.	TRBJ2-5	.	CASQGQGGQETQYF	TGTGCCAGCCAAGGGCAGGGTGGCCAAGAGACCCAGTACTTC
TRBV11-2	.	TRBJ2-5	few	CASSLGLVETQYF	TGTGCCAGCAGCTTAGGACTAGTAGAGACCCAGTACTTC
TRBV5-4	.	TRBJ1-4	.	CASSLGGQRGNEKLFF	TGTGCCAGCAGCTTGGGTGGACAGAGGGGGAATGAAAAACTGTTTTTT
TRBV7-9	.	TRBJ1-1	.	CASSLSPTETEAFF	TGTGCCAGCAGCTTAAGTCCGACAGAGACTGAAGCTTTCTTT
TRBV10-2	.	TRBJ1-2	.	CASSVAGRYTF	TGCGCCAGCAGTGTAGCCGGCCGCTACACCTTC
TRBV5-1	.	TRBJ1-1	few	CASSSTSGGTEAFF	TGCGCCAGCAGCTCTACATCCGGAGGGACTGAAGCTTTCTTT
TRBV6-2/TRBV6-3	.	TRBJ1-6	few	CASSYSGTPGPPLHF	TGTGCCAGCAGTTACTCCGGGACACCTGGACCACCCCTCCACTTT
TRBV20-1	TRBD1	TRBJ1-4	.	CSAIDRALNEKLFF	TGCAGTGCTATTGACAGGGCCCTAAATGAAAAACTGTTTTTT
TRBV15	TRBD1	TRBJ2-7	.	CATSRGGTGSSYEQYF	TGTGCCACCAGCAGGGGCGGGACAGGGAGCTCCTACGAGCAGTACTTC
TRBV18	.	TRBJ2-7	once	CASSPRTVFTYEQYF	TGTGCCAGCTCACCGAGGACAGTTTTTACCTACGAGCAGTACTTC
TRBV10-3	TRBD1	TRBJ2-7	.	CAISERRPWTGRGSPPAYEQYF	TGTGCCATCAGTGAACGGCGTCCCTGGACAGGCAGGGGCTCCCCCCCGGCCTACGAGCAGTACTTC
TRBV6-5	.	TRBJ1-1	.	CASSYSPQGNTEAFF	TGTGCCAGCAGTTACTCGCCGCAGGGGAACACTGAAGCTTTCTTT